A selection of T cell receptor beta chains follows, all from one sample in a study of blood T cell repertoires in COVID-19. Using immunoSEQ multiplex PCR, the repertoire was profiled, and TCRdb retains in-frame clones only, with some absent. The sample records approximately 240,000 clones, approximately 86% being singletons. Source material: peripheral blood. These receptors came from an older woman with active or convalescent COVID-19. The CDR3 runs from the conserved cysteine through the conserved F or W.

v_call	j_call	cdr3_aa
TRBV6-5	TRBJ1-1	CASSMTGRTEAFF
TRBV5-6	TRBJ2-7	CASRGLAAEQYF
TRBV5-1	TRBJ2-1	CASSLSLINEQFF
TRBV7-2	TRBJ1-3	CASSPRQGVRSGNTIYF
TRBV6-4	TRBJ1-6	CASRRTGSYSSPLHF
TRBV28	TRBJ2-2	CASRIGQGGGELFF
TRBV28	TRBJ2-7	CASSFRTGTYEQYF
TRBV12-3/TRBV12-4	TRBJ1-3	CASSLLQGSTIYF
TRBV28	TRBJ2-7	CASSLTAYEQYF
TRBV30	TRBJ2-6	CAWSVLRGTYSGANVLTF
TRBV7-9	TRBJ2-1	CASSFSASGGGEQFF
TRBV9	TRBJ2-2	CASSVAGTGGVNTGELFF
TRBV15	TRBJ2-6	CATSRDFTGEVAGANVLTF
TRBV12-3/TRBV12-4	TRBJ2-3	CASSLYEADTQYF
TRBV4-1	TRBJ2-3	CASSQGLVSTDTQYF
TRBV5-1	TRBJ1-2	CASSSQGYGYTF
TRBV18	TRBJ2-5	CASSPGVGGETQYF